This T cell receptor (beta chain) was retrieved from a study of shared clonotypes between healthy human individuals. Whole-study context: The plates for each donor numbered three CD4 naive, three CD4 memory, two CD8 naive and one CD8 memory. Study conclusions and caveats: Between several donors, naive CD4 clonotypes were shared at a level of around 4.9%.

This clone was seen only a few times. What it binds is not known. This sample also contains other DNA sequences that code for the same CDR3. Naive CD45RA+ and memory CD45RA-negative subsets were split from CD4+ cells. Authors' data handling: Junction-only sequences without quality scores came from ImmunoSEQ, so filtering differed. Profiling relied on immunoSEQ multiplex PCR, and the TCRdb table lists in-frame clones only, not all of them. V and J calls and clone size are those listed in that table; D and trimming were worked out from the DNA. This table has under 850,000 clones, 55% to 75% appearing once. The CDR3 is 13 amino acids. Germline CDR1 SGHRS, CDR2 YFSETQ. V was pared by 5 bases and J by 7 bases, with 5 bases of the junction left unmatched.

J is TRBJ1-5 and V is TRBV5-1, with 8 nucleotides matching TRBD1. This clonotype originated in a woman aged 25 to 39 in good health. Sequencing was carried out using memory CD4+ T cells sorted from blood. Subset: CD45RA-negative fraction. CDR3 sequence (DNA): TGCGCCAGCAGGGACAGGGAAGACCAGCCCCAGCATTTT. Amino acids: CASRDREDQPQHF.